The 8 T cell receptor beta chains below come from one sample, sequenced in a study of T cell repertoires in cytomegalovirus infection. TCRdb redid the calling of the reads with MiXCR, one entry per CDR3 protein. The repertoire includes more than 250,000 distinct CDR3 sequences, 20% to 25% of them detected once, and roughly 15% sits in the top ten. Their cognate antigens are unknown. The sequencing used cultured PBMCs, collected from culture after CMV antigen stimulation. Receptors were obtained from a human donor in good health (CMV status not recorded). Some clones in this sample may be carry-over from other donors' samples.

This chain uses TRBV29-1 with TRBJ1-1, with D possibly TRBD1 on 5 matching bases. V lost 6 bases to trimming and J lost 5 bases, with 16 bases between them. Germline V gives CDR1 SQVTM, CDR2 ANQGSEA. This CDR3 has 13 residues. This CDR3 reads CSVGTGETTEAFF. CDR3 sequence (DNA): TGCAGCGTCGGGACGGGGGAGACAACTGAAGCTTTCTTT.

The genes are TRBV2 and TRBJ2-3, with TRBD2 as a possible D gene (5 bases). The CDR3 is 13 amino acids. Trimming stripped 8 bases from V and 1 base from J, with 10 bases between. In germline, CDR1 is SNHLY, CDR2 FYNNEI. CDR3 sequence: CASGSGGTDTQYF. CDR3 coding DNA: TGTGCCAGCGGGTCCGGGGGCACAGATACGCAGTATTTT.

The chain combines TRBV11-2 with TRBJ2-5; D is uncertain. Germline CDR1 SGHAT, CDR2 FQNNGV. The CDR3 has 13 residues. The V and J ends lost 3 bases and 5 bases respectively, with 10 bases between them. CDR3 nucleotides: TGTGCCAGCAGCTTCCGAGCGATGGAGACCCAGTACTTC. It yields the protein CASSFRAMETQYF.

DNA of the CDR3: TGTGCCAGCAGCCCGGAGGGGAATGAAAAACTGTTTTTT. Protein product: CASSPEGNEKLFF. This chain links TRBV11-2 with TRBJ1-4, with D possibly being TRBD1 (5 bases). This CDR3 has 13 amino acids. The V gene lost 5 bases and the J gene lost 5 bases, with 9 bases spanning the gap. From germline, CDR1 is SGHAT and CDR2 FQNNGV.

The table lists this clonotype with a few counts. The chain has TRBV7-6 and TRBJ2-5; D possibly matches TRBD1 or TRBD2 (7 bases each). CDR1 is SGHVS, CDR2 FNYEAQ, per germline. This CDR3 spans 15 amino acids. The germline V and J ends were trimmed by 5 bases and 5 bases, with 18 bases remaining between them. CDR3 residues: CASSPTGQGGETQYF. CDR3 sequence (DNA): TGTGCCAGCAGCCCCACGGGGCAGGGGGGGGAGACCCAGTACTTC.

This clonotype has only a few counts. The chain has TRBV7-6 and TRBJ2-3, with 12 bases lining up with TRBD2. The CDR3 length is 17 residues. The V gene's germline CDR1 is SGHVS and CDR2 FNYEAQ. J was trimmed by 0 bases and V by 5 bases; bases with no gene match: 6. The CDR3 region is CASSTRLAGDSTDTQYF. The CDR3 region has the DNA TGTGCCAGCAGCACTAGACTAGCGGGAGATAGCACAGATACGCAGTATTTT. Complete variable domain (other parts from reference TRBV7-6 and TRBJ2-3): GAGVSQSPRYKVTKRGQDVALRCDPISGHVSLYWYRQALGQGPEFLTYFNYEAQQDKSGLPNDRFSAERPEGSISTLTIQRTEQRDSAMYRCASSTRLAGDSTDTQYFGPGTRLTVL.

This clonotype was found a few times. This chain's CDR3 is CASSLDWLAGDTGELFF. CDR3 DNA sequence: TGTGCCAGCAGCCTTGATTGGTTAGCGGGAGATACCGGGGAGCTGTTTTTT. J is TRBJ2-2 and V is TRBV7-7; 9 bases align to TRBD2. CDR1 is SSHAT, CDR2 FNYEAQ, per germline (reference sequence). This CDR3 is 17 amino acids long. V lost 5 bases to trimming and J lost 5 bases; unmatched junction nucleotides: 12.

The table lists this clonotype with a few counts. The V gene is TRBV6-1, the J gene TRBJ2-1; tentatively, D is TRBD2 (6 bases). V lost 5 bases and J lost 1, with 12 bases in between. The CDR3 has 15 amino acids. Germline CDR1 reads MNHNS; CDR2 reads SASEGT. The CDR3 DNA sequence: TGTGCCAGCAGTCCCGGGACTGTTTCCTACAATGAGCAGTTCTTC. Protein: CASSPGTVSYNEQFF.